This T cell receptor beta chain emerged from a study of cytomegalovirus exposure and HLA in healthy donors. To note about this clone: As yet, its antigen is unknown.

The study's findings and limits: According to the study, around 180 TCR beta chains were cytomegalovirus-associated. Association with HLA alleles at 0.05 false discovery rate was found for around 15,000 TCR beta sequences in a later analysis. In vitro checks showed that three CMV-associated chains really do target CMV antigens.

The PCR ran on 60 Vbeta and 13 Jbeta primers. Sequenced by immunoSEQ multiplex PCR; TCRdb stores in-frame clones only, minus some. The table has about 200,000 clones, approximately 79% seen once. The sequenced sample consisted of PBMCs. This receptor was identified in a man aged 50 to 59 in good health and CMV-seronegative.

In DNA, the CDR3 is TGCGCCAGCAGCTTGGGTACTAGCGGGAGCTACGAGCAGTACTTC. Amino acids: CASSLGTSGSYEQYF. This chain uses TRBV5-1 with TRBJ2-7; 11 nucleotides match TRBD2. Germline V CDR1 and CDR2: SGHRS, YFSETQ. The CDR3 runs 15 residues. Trimming removed 0 bases from V and 3 bases from J; junction bases left unmatched: 2.